These 10 T cell receptor beta chains were sequenced from one sample in a study of blood T cell repertoires in COVID-19. TCRdb's table, derived via immunoSEQ multiplex PCR, lists solely in-frame clones and lacks some. The table lists about 300,000 clones, around nine tenths of them singletons. The sample consisted of PBMCs or T cells enriched from blood (not recorded which). The receptors shown here come from a young woman who had recovered from COVID-19.

This rearrangement joins TRBV28 to TRBJ1-6; D perhaps matches TRBD1 (6 bases). Trimming took 5 bases from V and 5 from J, leaving 10 bases between them. CDR1 MDHEN and CDR2 SYDVKM come from the germline V gene. The CDR3 runs 14 residues. CDR3 protein: CASSLRGNNSPLHF. The CDR3 DNA is TGTGCCAGCAGTCTAAGGGGGAATAATTCACCCCTCCACTTT.

This clone was counted once. This rearrangement joins TRBV5-6 to TRBJ1-5; no reliable D call. Trimming took off 0 bases at V and 0 bases at J, with 10 bases between the two ends. Germline assignment: CDR1 SGHDT and CDR2 YYEEEE. The CDR3 covers 16 residues. CDR3 sequence: CASSLASEYSNQPQHF. The CDR3 DNA follows: TGTGCCAGCAGCTTGGCAAGCGAATATAGCAATCAGCCCCAGCATTTT.

The chain uses TRBV30 and TRBJ1-5; D is unclear. Germline loops: CDR1 GTSNPN, CDR2 SVGIG (reference sequence). The CDR3 spans 15 residues. Trimming stripped 3 bases from V and 2 bases from J, with 14 bases between. CDR3 sequence reads: CAWRMKGGRNQPQHF. The CDR3 nucleotides read TGTGCCTGGAGGATGAAAGGAGGACGCAATCAGCCCCAGCATTTT.

The CDR3 protein is CASSPPSLAGHEQYF. DNA for the CDR3: TGTGCCAGCTCACCACCGTCACTAGCGGGACACGAGCAGTACTTC. This chain connects TRBV18 to TRBJ2-7; 10 nucleotides match TRBD2. Germline loops: CDR1 KGHSH, CDR2 LQKENI. V trimming: 0 bases; J trimming: 5 bases; junction bases outside the gene matches: 4. The CDR3 has 15 residues.

The V gene is TRBV5-4, the J gene TRBJ2-7; 7 bases are a match to TRBD2. Germline CDR1 is SGHNT and CDR2 is YYREEE (reference sequence). Trimming cost V 2 bases and J 2 bases; bases outside gene matches: 10. The CDR3 is 16 amino acids. The CDR3 sequence: CASSFSLQRGPYEQYF. In nucleotides, the CDR3 is TGTGCCAGCAGCTTTTCCCTCCAGCGGGGCCCCTACGAGCAGTACTTC.

The chain is built from TRBV2 and TRBJ1-2; D is ambiguous. V was cut by 6 bases and J by 2 bases, with 13 bases left in between. Germline-derived CDR1 and CDR2 are SNHLY and FYNNEI. CDR3 length equals 14 residues. CDR3 residues: CASSPEARNYGYTF. The CDR3 DNA reads TGTGCCAGCAGCCCGGAGGCGCGAAACTATGGCTACACCTTC.

This chain links TRBV7-9 with TRBJ2-1, with D possibly matching TRBD2 (5 bases). The CDR3 totals 15 residues. Germline V gene sequence: CDR1 SEHNR, CDR2 FQNEAQ (reference sequence). Trimming took off 7 bases at V and 2 bases at J, with 15 bases between the two ends. The CDR3 region has the DNA TGTGCCAGCACAGAGAGCGGTCTAACCTACAATGAGCAGTTCTTC. This codes for CASTESGLTYNEQFF.

The chain combines TRBV10-3 with TRBJ2-7; 8 nucleotides align to TRBD2. With 8 bases clipped from V and 7 bases from J, the junction kept 13 bases outside the gene matches. The CDR3 is 14 residues long. From germline, CDR1 is ENHRY and CDR2 SYGVKD. The CDR3 coding sequence is TGTGCCATCGGGAATCAAGCGGGAGTGGGGGAGCAGTACTTC. Protein: CAIGNQAGVGEQYF.

The chain links TRBV28 to TRBJ2-6, with 7 bases that match TRBD1. There are 18 residues in the CDR3. After removal of 0 bases from V and 2 bases from J, the junction contained 7 bases not matched to a gene. Germline V lookup: CDR1 MDHEN, CDR2 SYDVKM. For the CDR3, the DNA is TGTGCCAGCAGTTTATGGGGGGACAGCAACACTGGGGCCAACGTCCTGACTTTC. Its translation: CASSLWGDSNTGANVLTF.

The chain recombines TRBV5-1 with TRBJ2-3, with a tentative D call TRBD1 (5 bases). The length of the CDR3 is 14 residues. The V gene lost 0 bases and the J gene lost 4 bases, with 9 bases spanning the gap. Germline CDR1 SGHRS, CDR2 YFSETQ. The CDR3 here is CASSLGQMADTQYF. The CDR3 DNA sequence: TGCGCCAGCAGCTTGGGACAGATGGCAGATACGCAGTATTTT.